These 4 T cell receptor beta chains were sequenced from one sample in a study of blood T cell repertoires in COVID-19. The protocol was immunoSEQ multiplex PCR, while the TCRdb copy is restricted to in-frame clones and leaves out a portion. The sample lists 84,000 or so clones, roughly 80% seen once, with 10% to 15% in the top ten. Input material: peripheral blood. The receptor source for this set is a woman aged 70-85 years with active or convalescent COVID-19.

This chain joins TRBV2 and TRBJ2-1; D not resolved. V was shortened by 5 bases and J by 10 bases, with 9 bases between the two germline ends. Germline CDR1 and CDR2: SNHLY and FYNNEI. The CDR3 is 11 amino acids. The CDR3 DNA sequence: TGTGCCAGCAGTTTTATCGGGGAGCAGTTCTTC. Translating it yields CASSFIGEQFF.

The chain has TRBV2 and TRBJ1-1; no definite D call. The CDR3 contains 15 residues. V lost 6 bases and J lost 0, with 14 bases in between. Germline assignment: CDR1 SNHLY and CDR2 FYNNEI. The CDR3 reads CASRAYALMNTEAFF. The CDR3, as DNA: TGTGCCAGCAGAGCATATGCCCTCATGAACACTGAAGCTTTCTTT. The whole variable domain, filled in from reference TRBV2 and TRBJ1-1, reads EPEVTQTPSHQVTQMGQEVILRCVPISNHLYFYWYRQILGQKVEFLVSFYNNEISEKSEIFDDQFSVERPDGSNFTLKIRSTKLEDSAMYFCASRAYALMNTEAFFGQGTRLTVV.

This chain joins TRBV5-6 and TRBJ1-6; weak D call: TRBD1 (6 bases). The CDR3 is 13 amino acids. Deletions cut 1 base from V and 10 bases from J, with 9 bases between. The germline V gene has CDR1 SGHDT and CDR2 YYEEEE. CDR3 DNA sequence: TGTGCCAGCAGCTTGTCAGGGGACTCACCCCTCCACTTT. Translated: CASSLSGDSPLHF.

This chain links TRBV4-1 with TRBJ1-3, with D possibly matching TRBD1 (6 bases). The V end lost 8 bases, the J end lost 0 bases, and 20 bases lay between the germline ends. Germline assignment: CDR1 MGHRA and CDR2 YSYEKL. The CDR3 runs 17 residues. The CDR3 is CASALGRGRTSGNTIYF. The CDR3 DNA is TGCGCCAGCGCCTTAGGGCGGGGGCGAACCTCTGGAAACACCATATATTTT.